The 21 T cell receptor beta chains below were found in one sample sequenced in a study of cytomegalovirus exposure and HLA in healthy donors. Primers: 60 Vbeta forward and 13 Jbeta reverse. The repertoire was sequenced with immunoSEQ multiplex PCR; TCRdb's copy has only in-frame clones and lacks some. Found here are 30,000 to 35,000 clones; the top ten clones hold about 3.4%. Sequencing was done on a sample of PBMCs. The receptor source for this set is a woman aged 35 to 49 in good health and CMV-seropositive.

The CDR3 loop reads CASRSQSGRVGEQFF. The CDR3 nucleotides are TGTGCCAGCAGATCCCAAAGCGGGAGGGTAGGTGAGCAGTTCTTC. The chain has TRBV28 and TRBJ2-1; 10 bases map to TRBD2. The J segment lost 9 bases and the V segment lost 6 bases, leaving 11 bases of the junction unmatched. The CDR3 extends over 15 amino acids. Germline CDR1 is MDHEN and CDR2 is SYDVKM.

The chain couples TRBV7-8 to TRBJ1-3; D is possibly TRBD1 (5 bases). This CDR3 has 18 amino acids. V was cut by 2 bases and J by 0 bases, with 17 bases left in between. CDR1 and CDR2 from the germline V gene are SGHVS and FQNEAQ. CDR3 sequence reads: CASSLYGQVSFSGNTIYF. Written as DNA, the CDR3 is TGTGCCAGCAGCTTATATGGACAAGTGTCTTTCTCTGGAAACACCATATATTTT.

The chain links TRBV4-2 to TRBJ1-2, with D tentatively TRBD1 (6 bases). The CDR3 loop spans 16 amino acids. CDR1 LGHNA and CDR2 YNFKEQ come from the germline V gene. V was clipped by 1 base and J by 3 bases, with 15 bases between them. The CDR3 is CASSQVGQGWDYGYTF. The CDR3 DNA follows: TGTGCCAGCAGCCAAGTCGGTCAGGGGTGGGACTATGGCTACACCTTC.

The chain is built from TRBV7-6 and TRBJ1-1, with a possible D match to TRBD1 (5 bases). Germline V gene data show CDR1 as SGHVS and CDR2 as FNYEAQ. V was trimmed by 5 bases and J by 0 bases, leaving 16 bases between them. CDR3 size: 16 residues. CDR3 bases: TGTGCCAGCAGCCCTCATCCAGGGCAGATGAACACTGAAGCTTTCTTT. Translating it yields CASSPHPGQMNTEAFF.

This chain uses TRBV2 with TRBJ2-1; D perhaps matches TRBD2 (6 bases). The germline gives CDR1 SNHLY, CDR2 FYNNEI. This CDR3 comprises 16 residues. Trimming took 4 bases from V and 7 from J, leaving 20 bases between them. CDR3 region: CASSGVDSTRSNEQFF. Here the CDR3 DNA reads TGTGCCAGCAGTGGGGTTGATTCGACTAGAAGTAATGAGCAGTTCTTC.

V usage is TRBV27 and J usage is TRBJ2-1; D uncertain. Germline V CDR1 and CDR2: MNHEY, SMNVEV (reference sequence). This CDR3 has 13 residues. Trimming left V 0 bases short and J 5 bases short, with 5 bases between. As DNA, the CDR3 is TGTGCCAGCAGTTTATCTCAGAACAATGAGCAGTTCTTC. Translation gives CASSLSQNNEQFF.

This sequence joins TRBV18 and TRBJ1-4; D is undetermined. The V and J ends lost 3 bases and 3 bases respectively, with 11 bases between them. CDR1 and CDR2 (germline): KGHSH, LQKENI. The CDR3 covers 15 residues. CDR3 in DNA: TGTGCCAGCTCACCGGAAGACGGGGCTAATGAAAAACTGTTTTTT. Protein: CASSPEDGANEKLFF.

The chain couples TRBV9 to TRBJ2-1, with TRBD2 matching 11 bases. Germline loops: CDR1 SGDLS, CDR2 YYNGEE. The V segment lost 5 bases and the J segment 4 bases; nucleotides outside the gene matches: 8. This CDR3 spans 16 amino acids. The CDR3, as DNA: TGTGCCAGCAGTCAGGGCGGGACTAGCGGATACAATGAGCAGTTCTTC. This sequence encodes CASSQGGTSGYNEQFF.

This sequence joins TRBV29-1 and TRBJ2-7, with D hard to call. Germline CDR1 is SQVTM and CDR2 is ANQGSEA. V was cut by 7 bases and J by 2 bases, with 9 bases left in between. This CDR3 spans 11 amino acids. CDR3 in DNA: TGCAGCGGAAGGAGCACCTACGAGCAGTACTTC. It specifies CSGRSTYEQYF.

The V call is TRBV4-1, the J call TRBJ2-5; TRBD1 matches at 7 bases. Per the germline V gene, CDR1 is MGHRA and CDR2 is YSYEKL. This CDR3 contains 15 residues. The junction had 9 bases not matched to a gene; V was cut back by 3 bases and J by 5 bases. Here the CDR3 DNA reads TGCGCCAGCAGCCACCAGGGGGAAATGTTGGAGACCCAGTACTTC. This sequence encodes CASSHQGEMLETQYF.

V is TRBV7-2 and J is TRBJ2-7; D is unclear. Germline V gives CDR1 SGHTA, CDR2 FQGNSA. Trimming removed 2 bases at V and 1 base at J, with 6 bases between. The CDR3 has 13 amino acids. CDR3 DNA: TGTGCCAGCAGCTTATTTCAGTCCTACGAGCAGTACTTC. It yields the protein CASSLFQSYEQYF.

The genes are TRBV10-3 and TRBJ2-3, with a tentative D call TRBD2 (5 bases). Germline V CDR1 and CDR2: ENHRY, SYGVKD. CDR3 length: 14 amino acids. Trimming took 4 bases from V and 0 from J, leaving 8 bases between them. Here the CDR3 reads CAISAGTSTDTQYF. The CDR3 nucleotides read TGTGCCATCAGTGCGGGAACTAGCACAGATACGCAGTATTTT.

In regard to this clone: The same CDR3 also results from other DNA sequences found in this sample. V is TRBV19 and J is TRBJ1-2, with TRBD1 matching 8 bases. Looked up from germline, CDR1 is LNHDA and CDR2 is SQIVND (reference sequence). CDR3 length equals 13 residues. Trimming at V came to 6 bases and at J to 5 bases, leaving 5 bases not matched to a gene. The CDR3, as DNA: TGTGCCAGTAGGGGGGACAGGCTATATGGCTACACCTTC. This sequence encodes CASRGDRLYGYTF.

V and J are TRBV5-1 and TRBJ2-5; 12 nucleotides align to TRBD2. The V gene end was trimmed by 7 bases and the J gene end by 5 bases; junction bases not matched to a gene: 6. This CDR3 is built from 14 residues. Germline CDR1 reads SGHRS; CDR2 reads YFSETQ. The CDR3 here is CASGTTSGSETQYF. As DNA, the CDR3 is TGCGCCAGCGGGACGACTAGCGGGAGTGAGACCCAGTACTTC. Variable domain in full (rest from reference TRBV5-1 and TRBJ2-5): KAGVTQTPRYLIKTRGQQVTLSCSPISGHRSVSWYQQTPGQGLQFLFEYFSETQRNKGNFPGRFSGRQFSNSRSEMNVSTLELGDSALYLCASGTTSGSETQYFGPGTRLLVL.

CDR3 sequence: CASCDRGFYEQYF. The CDR3 nucleotides are TGTGCCAGCTGTGACAGAGGATTCTACGAGCAGTACTTC. The chain uses TRBV28 and TRBJ2-7; tentatively, D is TRBD1 (5 bases). Germline CDR1 and CDR2: MDHEN and SYDVKM. The germline V and J ends were trimmed by 8 bases and 3 bases, with 14 bases remaining between them. The length of the CDR3 is 13 residues.

The CDR3 here is CASSYASGELFF. The DNA of the CDR3 is TGTGCCAGCAGTTACGCGTCCGGGGAGCTGTTTTTT. The genes are TRBV6-6 and TRBJ2-2; D remains unclear. The CDR3 loop spans 12 amino acids. The germline V gene has CDR1 MNHNY and CDR2 SVGAGI (reference sequence). V was pared by 2 bases and J by 6 bases, with 4 bases between.

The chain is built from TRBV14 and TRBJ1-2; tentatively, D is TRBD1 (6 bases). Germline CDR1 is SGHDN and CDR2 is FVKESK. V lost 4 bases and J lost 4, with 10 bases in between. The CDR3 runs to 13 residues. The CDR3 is CASSPGHRYGYTF. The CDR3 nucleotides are TGTGCCAGCAGCCCGGGACATCGCTATGGCTACACCTTC.

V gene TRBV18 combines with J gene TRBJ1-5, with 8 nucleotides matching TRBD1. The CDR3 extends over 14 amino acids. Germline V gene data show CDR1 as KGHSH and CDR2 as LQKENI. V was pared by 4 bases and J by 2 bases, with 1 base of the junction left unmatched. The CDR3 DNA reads TGTGCCAGCTCACTGACAGGGGGCAATCAGCCCCAGCATTTT. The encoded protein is CASSLTGGNQPQHF.

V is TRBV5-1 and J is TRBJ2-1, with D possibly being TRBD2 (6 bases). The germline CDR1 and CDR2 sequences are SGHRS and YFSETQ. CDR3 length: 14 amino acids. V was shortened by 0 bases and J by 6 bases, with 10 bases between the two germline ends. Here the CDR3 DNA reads TGCGCCAGCAGCTTGGGACTAGTGGGCAATGAGCAGTTCTTC. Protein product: CASSLGLVGNEQFF.

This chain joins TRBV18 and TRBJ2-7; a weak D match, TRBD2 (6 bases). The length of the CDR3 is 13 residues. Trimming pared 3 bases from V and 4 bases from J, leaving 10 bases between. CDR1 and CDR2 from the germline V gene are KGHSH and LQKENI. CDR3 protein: CASSPGLLYEQYF. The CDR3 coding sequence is TGTGCCAGCTCACCGGGACTTTTGTACGAGCAGTACTTC.

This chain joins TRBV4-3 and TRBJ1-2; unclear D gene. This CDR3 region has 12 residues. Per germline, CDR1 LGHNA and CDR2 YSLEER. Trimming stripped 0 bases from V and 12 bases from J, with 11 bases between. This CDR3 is CASSQDSPKDTF. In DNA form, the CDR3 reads TGCGCCAGCAGCCAAGACAGTCCAAAAGACACCTTC.